The clone carrying this T cell receptor beta chain has ten or more counts. Its specificity is not known. Memory CD4+ cells were defined as CD4+CD45RO+CD25-. Constant-region reverse primers amplified full-length variable regions, followed by semi-nested Nested Universal Primer A PCR. TCRdb independently ran MiXCR on the 5' RACE reads; one entry per CDR3 protein. The sample has some 32,000 distinct CDR3 sequences, around 22% seen once. V was trimmed by 4 bases and J by 8 bases, leaving 11 bases between them. The CDR3 consists of 13 residues. The germline CDR1 and CDR2 sequences are MNHEY and SVGAGI. Study conclusions and caveats: Greatest tumor Treg TCR overlap was with tumor naive CD4+ cells. The TCR gene usage of tumor memory CD4+ T cells clustered together with blood and lymph node memory CD4+ cells and with lymph node naive CD4+ cells.

Sequenced: memory CD4+ T cells sorted from blood. Subset noted: memory CD4+ T cells, CD4+CD45RO+CD25-. The origin of this receptor is a female donor with breast cancer. This rearrangement joins TRBV6-5 to TRBJ1-4; no firm D call. CDR3: CASSLASGEKLFF. The CDR3 region has the DNA TGTGCCAGCAGTTTGGCGAGCGGCGAAAAACTGTTTTTT.